This T cell receptor (beta chain) emerged from a study of blood T cell repertoires in COVID-19. About the research overall: Specimens from acute and convalescent COVID-19 originated in the United States, Italy and Spain. PBMCs, B-cell-depleted T cells, or T cells provided the cDNA or gDNA that made up the material.

The protocol was immunoSEQ multiplex PCR, while the TCRdb copy is restricted to in-frame clones and leaves out a portion. The sample holds tens of thousands of clones, roughly 80% seen once. This CDR3 spans 12 amino acids. Germline values: CDR1 KGHDR, CDR2 SFDVKD. Between the trimmed V and J ends, which lost 1 base and 4 bases, there was a span of 2 bases. The clonotype comes from a human donor in a cohort sampled during active COVID-19. Sequenced input: peripheral blood. This chain links TRBV24-1 with TRBJ2-3; no definite D call. CDR3 in DNA: TGTGCCACCAGTGATTTCTCAGATACGCAGTATTTT. Its protein product is CATSDFSDTQYF.